Given below is one T cell receptor beta chain in context. Its target is unknown. The CDR3 runs 14 residues. V shed 3 bases and J 6 bases; nucleotides not matched to a gene: 8. Germline CDR1 reads DFQATT; CDR2 reads SNEGSKA (reference sequence). The data derive from a study of CD8 T cells in ankylosing spondylitis. Broader study findings: A motif of eight or nine highly homologous TCR beta variants was seen as apparently characteristic of ankylosing spondylitis blood.

Making use of molecular barcodes, quantitative 5'-RACE generated TCR beta libraries. Each CDR3 protein is one row after TCRdb ran MiXCR on the 5' RACE reads. The data show about 260,000 distinct CDR3 sequences, 20% to 30% seen once. Sequencing was performed on blood, either unsorted or a sorted T cell fraction (not recorded which). This receptor was taken from a male donor with ankylosing spondylitis or in good health (not recorded which). The V gene is TRBV20-1, the J gene TRBJ1-2; 9 nucleotides match TRBD1. CDR3 nucleotide sequence: TGCAGTGCTAGCGGGGACAGGGCCGGGGATGGCTACACCTTC. It yields the protein CSASGDRAGDGYTF.